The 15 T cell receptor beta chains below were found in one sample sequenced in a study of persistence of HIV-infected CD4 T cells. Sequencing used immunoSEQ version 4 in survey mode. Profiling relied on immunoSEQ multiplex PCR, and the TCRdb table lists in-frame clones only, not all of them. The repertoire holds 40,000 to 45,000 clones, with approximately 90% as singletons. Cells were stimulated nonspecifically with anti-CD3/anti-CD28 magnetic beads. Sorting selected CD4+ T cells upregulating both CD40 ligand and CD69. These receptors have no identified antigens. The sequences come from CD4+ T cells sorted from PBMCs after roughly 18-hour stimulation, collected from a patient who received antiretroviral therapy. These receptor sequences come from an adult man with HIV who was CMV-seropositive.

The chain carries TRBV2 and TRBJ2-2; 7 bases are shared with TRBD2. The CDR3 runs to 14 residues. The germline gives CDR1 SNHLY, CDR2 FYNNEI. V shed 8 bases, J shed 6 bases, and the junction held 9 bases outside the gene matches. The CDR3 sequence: CASRRTRESGELFF. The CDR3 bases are TGTGCCAGCCGTAGGACTAGGGAGTCCGGGGAGCTGTTTTTT.

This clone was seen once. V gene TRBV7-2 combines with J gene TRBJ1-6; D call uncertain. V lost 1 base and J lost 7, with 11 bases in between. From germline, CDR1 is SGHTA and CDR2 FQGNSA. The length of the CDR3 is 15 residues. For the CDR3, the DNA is TGTGCCAGCAGCTTAGTAGGGAAAGCCAATTCACCCCTCCACTTT. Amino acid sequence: CASSLVGKANSPLHF.

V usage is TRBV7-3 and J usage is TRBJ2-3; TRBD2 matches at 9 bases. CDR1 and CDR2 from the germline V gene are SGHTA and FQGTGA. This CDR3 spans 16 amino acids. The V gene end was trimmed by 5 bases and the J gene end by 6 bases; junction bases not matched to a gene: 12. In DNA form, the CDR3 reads TGTGCCAGCAGCCTGCGCGGGGGGGCCGTATTGGATACGCAGTATTTT. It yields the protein CASSLRGGAVLDTQYF.

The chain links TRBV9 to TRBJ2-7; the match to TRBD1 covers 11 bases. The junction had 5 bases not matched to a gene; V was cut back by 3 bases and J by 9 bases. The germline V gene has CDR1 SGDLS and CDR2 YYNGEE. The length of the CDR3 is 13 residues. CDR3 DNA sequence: TGTGCCAGCAGCGCCAGGGACAGGGGGGCGCAGTACTTC. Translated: CASSARDRGAQYF.

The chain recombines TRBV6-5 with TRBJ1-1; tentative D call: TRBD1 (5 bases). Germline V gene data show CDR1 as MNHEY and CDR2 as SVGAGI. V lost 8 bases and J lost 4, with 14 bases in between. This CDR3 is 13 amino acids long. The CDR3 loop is CASLGLRGTEAFF. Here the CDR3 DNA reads TGTGCCAGCCTGGGACTGCGGGGCACTGAAGCTTTCTTT.

The CDR3 loop reads CASSPDRGRSPLHF. The DNA for the CDR3 is TGCGCCAGCAGTCCCGACAGGGGTCGATCACCCCTCCACTTT. The V and J genes are TRBV5-1 and TRBJ1-6; 8 bases are shared with TRBD1. The V gene end was trimmed by 5 bases and the J gene end by 10 bases; junction bases not matched to a gene: 8. The CDR3 sequence is 14 residues long. Per germline, CDR1 SGHRS and CDR2 YFSETQ.

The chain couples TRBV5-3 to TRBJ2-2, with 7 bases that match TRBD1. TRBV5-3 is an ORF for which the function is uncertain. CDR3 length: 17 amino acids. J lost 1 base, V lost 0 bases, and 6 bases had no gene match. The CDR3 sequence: CARSLGTGEMNTGELFF. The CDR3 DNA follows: TGTGCCAGAAGCTTGGGGACAGGTGAAATGAACACCGGGGAGCTGTTTTTT.

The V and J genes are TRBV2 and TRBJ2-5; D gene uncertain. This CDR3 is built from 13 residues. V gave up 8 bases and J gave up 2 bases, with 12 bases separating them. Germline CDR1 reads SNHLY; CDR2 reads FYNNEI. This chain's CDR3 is CASQIGRQETQYF. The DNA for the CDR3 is TGTGCCAGCCAGATCGGACGGCAAGAGACCCAGTACTTC.

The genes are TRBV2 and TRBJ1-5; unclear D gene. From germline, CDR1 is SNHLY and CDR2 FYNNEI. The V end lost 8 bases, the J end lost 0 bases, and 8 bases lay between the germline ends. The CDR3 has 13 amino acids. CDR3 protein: CASSRSSNQPQHF. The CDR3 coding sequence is TGTGCCAGCTCTCGGAGTAGCAATCAGCCCCAGCATTTT. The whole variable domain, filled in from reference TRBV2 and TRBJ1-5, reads EPEVTQTPSHQVTQMGQEVILRCVPISNHLYFYWYRQILGQKVEFLVSFYNNEISEKSEIFDDQFSVERPDGSNFTLKIRSTKLEDSAMYFCASSRSSNQPQHFGDGTRLSIL.

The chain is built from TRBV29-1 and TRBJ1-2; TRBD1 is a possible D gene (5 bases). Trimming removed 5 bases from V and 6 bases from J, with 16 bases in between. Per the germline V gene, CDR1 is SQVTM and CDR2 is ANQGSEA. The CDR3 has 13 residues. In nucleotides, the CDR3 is TGCAGCGTTATTGGGGACCTACTCGATGGCTACACCTTC. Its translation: CSVIGDLLDGYTF.

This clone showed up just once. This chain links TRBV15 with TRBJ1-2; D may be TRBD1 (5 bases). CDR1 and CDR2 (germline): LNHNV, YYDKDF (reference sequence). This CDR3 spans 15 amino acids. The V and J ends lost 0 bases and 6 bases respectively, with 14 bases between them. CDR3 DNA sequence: TGTGCCACCAGCAGAGATTACGGGCAGGGCAATGGCTACACCTTC. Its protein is CATSRDYGQGNGYTF. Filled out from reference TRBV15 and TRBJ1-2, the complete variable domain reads DAMVIQNPRYQVTQFGKPVTLSCSQTLNHNVMYWYQQKSSQAPKLLFHYYDKDFNNEADTPDNFQSRRPNTSFCFLDIRSPGLGDTAMYLCATSRDYGQGNGYTFGSGTRLTVV.

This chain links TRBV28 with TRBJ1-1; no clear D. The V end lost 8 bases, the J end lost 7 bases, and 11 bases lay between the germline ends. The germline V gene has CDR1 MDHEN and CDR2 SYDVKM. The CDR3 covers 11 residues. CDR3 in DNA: TGTGCCAGCTCGGGGTTGCGTGAAGCTTTCTTT. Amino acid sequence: CASSGLREAFF.

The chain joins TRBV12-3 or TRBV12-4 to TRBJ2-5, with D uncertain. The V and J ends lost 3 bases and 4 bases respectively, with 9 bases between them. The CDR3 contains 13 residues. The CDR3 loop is CASSLGDPETQYF. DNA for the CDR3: TGTGCCAGCAGTTTGGGTGACCCAGAGACCCAGTACTTC.

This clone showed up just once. The CDR3 nucleotides read TGTGCCAGCAGCCAAGCCCCGACAGGCTATGGCTACACCTTC. Translating it yields CASSQAPTGYGYTF. The chain links TRBV3-1 (or the pseudogene TRBV3-2) to TRBJ1-2; D may be TRBD1 (6 bases). Germline V CDR1 and CDR2: LGHDT, YNNKEL (reference sequence). V lost 1 base and J lost 4, with 10 bases in between. This CDR3 spans 14 amino acids.

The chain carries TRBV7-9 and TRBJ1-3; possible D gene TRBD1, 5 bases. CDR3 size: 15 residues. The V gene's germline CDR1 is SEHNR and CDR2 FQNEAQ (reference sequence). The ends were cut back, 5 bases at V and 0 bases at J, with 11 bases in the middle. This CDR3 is CASSTGRTSGNTIYF. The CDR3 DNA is TGTGCCAGCAGCACAGGCAGGACCTCTGGAAACACCATATATTTT.